Here is one T cell receptor beta chain with its context. The data originate from a study of blood T cell repertoires in COVID-19. Study as a whole: The samples span acute and convalescent COVID-19 from the United States, Italy and Spain.

V was shortened by 6 bases and J by 1 base, with 12 bases between the two germline ends. CDR3 length equals 14 residues. CDR1 and CDR2 from the germline V gene are MNHEY and SVGAGI. The repertoire was sequenced with immunoSEQ multiplex PCR; TCRdb's copy has only in-frame clones and lacks some. The sample yields some 120,000 clones, around 87% seen once. This receptor was taken from a woman aged 55-69 years with acute or convalescent COVID-19. Sample: peripheral blood. The rearrangement links TRBV6-5 to TRBJ1-1; D remains ambiguous. In DNA, the CDR3 is TGTGCCAGCAGGGACCCCGGGAAGAACACTGAAGCTTTCTTT. This sequence encodes CASRDPGKNTEAFF.